This T cell receptor beta chain is from a study of blood T cell repertoires in COVID-19. CDR3 length equals 12 residues. V lost 6 bases, J lost 5 bases, and 10 bases lay in between. CDR1 SNHLY and CDR2 FYNNEI come from the germline V gene. A few counts support this clone. Clones were sequenced by immunoSEQ multiplex PCR, and TCRdb holds only the in-frame ones, with some missing. The data show about 36,000 clones, less than 95% seen once. The chain combines TRBV2 with TRBJ1-1; D is perhaps TRBD1 (5 bases). The origin of this receptor is a human donor in a cohort sampled during active COVID-19. The sequenced sample consisted of peripheral blood. The CDR3 bases are TGTGCCAGCAGCAGGGTGGGGACTGAAGCTTTCTTT. Translating it yields CASSRVGTEAFF.